One sample yielded the 2 T cell receptor beta chains listed below, sequenced in a study of cytomegalovirus exposure and HLA in healthy donors. Primers included in the PCR were 60 Vbeta and 13 Jbeta primers. Sequenced by immunoSEQ multiplex PCR; TCRdb stores in-frame clones only, minus some. The table shows around 130,000 clones, with 80% occurring only once. Sequencing was carried out using PBMCs. These receptors were collected from a woman in her thirties or forties in good health and CMV-seronegative.

The chain recombines TRBV4-1 with TRBJ2-3, with 9 bases identical to TRBD1. The V gene's germline CDR1 is MGHRA and CDR2 YSYEKL. This CDR3 has 16 amino acids. Trimming removed 1 base from V and 3 bases from J; junction bases left unmatched: 5. The DNA for the CDR3 is TGCGCCAGCAGCCAAGCTACAGGGGGCAGAACAGATACGCAGTATTTT. Amino acid sequence: CASSQATGGRTDTQYF.

The chain has TRBV9 and TRBJ2-2, with 9 bases lining up with TRBD2. Germline V gene lookup returns CDR1 SGDLS and CDR2 YYNGEE. J lost 3 bases, V lost 3 bases, and 6 bases had no gene match. The CDR3 has 16 residues. CDR3 in DNA: TGTGCCAGCAGCGCCCCACTAGCGGGCGACACCGGGGAGCTGTTTTTT. Protein product: CASSAPLAGDTGELFF.